This TCR beta chain is from a study of T cell responses to AZD1222 COVID-19 vaccine. The study, taken as a whole, reports: Nearly half of spike-specific TCRs reportedly go after variant regions that carry no mutations. There were vaccine-associated CD4 TCRs across spike, dominant at 160-218 and 743-854.

Sequencing used immunoSEQ multiplex PCR; TCRdb keeps in-frame clones, though not all of them. This table has over 90,000 clones, around 89% appearing once. Details on this clone: What it binds is not known.

Sequencing used peripheral blood, obtained 28 days after the second AZD1222 dose. The receptor was isolated from an adult who received the AZD1222 COVID-19 vaccine.

The CDR3 DNA follows: TGTGCCTGGAGTGTTCGCCGGCTCGGGACCGGGGAGCTGTTTTTT. This codes for CAWSVRRLGTGELFF. This chain links TRBV30 with TRBJ2-2; D gene unclear. V was shortened by 0 bases and J by 5 bases, with 13 bases between the two germline ends. The germline gives CDR1 GTSNPN, CDR2 SVGIG (reference sequence). The CDR3 contains 15 residues.